This TCR beta chain was found in a study of T cells in tuberculosis. Remarks on this clone: Its antigen is unidentified.

General observations from the study: The TCR-beta difference was not significant; alpha differences partly reflected length.

The time point denotes: new active TB diagnosis, blood taken before or within 7 days of starting treatment. Each clinical donor contributed on average roughly 90,000 T cells from unsorted cryopreserved PBMC. Germline lookup yields CDR1 SGHDT and CDR2 YYEEEE. CDR3 size: 14 residues. V lost 4 bases to trimming and J lost 0 bases, with 8 bases between them. Generated by immunoSEQ multiplex PCR, the TCRdb table keeps only in-frame clones and is missing some. The table records around 30,000 clones, roughly 93% of them present only once. The rearrangement uses TRBV5-6 and TRBJ1-5; D is possibly TRBD1 (5 bases). The material was PBMCs, obtained at tuberculosis diagnosis. This receptor was identified in an adult with tuberculosis. The CDR3 reads CASSPGNSNQPQHF. CDR3 coding DNA: TGTGCCAGCAGCCCAGGGAATAGCAATCAGCCCCAGCATTTT.